The present TCR beta chain was sequenced within a study of vaccination and CD4 T cells after COVID-19. Cultured CD4+ T cells had their DNA profiled by the Oncomine TCR Beta short-read assay. From the PCR reads, TCRdb called clonotypes with MiXCR, one entry per CDR3 protein. The sample has fewer than 10,000 distinct CDR3 sequences, roughly half seen once. A word on this clonotype: Its target is unknown.

Treatment defined: 10-day PBMC culture with coronavirus spike peptide pools or control peptides (ViraFEST assay). The length of the CDR3 is 17 residues. Germline assignment: CDR1 MDHEN and CDR2 SYDVKM. The V segment lost 7 bases and the J segment 2 bases; nucleotides outside the gene matches: 13. This receptor was identified in a human donor who had recovered from COVID-19. The chain employs TRBV28 and TRBJ2-1, with 8 bases fitting TRBD2. Material for sequencing was CD4+ T cells from blood, cultured in vitro. The CDR3, as DNA: TGTGCCAGCAAACTAGCGGTAGGACCGACCACCTACAATGAGCAGTTCTTC. It yields the protein CASKLAVGPTTYNEQFF.